This T cell receptor (beta chain) was documented in a study of blood T cells in healthy people across ages. On this clonotype itself: The antigen is not known.

A second about 7 to 11 cycle PCR used barcoded and J-beta primers. MiXCR, run by TCRdb on the 5' RACE reads, gives a single entry per CDR3 protein. The profile shows around 650,000 distinct CDR3 sequences, approximately 31% of them singletons. The CDR3 is 16 residues long. In germline, CDR1 is SGHTA, CDR2 FQGNSA. V lost 1 base, J lost 0 bases, and 9 bases lay in between. The study's findings and limits: Researchers deemed the diversity estimates from one million T cells underestimates. With age, beta diversity per million T cells declined roughly linearly, significantly by over 35.

The sequence was obtained from a woman at least 80 years old in good health. This sequence joins TRBV7-2 and TRBJ2-2; D might be TRBD1 (5 bases). The sample comprised blood. Here the CDR3 reads CASSLGVGANTGELFF. CDR3 bases: TGTGCCAGCAGCTTAGGAGTAGGGGCGAACACCGGGGAGCTGTTTTTT.